Presented here are 14 T cell receptor beta chains from one specimen sequenced in a study of OX40 agonist ivuxolimab in advanced cancers. Clones were sequenced by immunoSEQ multiplex PCR, and TCRdb holds only the in-frame ones, with some missing. The sample has tens of thousands of clones; roughly 90% are singletons. Sequencing was performed on CD4+ or CD8+ T cells sorted from blood, taken in a trial of the OX40 agonist ivuxolimab. These receptors originate from an adult with an advanced solid tumor such as melanoma, head and neck, liver or kidney cancer.

J is TRBJ2-5 and V is TRBV5-8, with D perhaps TRBD2 (6 bases). Trimming cost V 0 bases and J 2 bases, with 14 bases left between them. The germline V gene has CDR1 SGHTS and CDR2 YDEGEE. The CDR3 runs 16 residues. CDR3 amino acids: CASSLGGGAEQETQYF. DNA for the CDR3: TGTGCCAGCAGCTTGGGTGGAGGGGCAGAACAAGAGACCCAGTACTTC.

The chain employs TRBV7-8 and TRBJ2-3; TRBD1 matches at 7 bases. V dropped 4 bases and J dropped 2; count of bases not matched to a gene: 3. Germline assignment: CDR1 SGHVS and CDR2 FQNEAQ. There are 14 residues in the CDR3. The CDR3 protein is CASSSTGFTDTQYF. DNA for the CDR3: TGTGCCAGCAGCTCGACAGGGTTCACAGATACGCAGTATTTT.

This clone showed up just once. The rearrangement uses TRBV7-9 and TRBJ1-2, with a possible D match to TRBD1 (5 bases). The CDR3 spans 13 residues. The germline gives CDR1 SEHNR, CDR2 FQNEAQ (reference sequence). Between the trimmed V and J ends, which lost 5 bases and 4 bases, there was a span of 11 bases. CDR3: CASSPRDFYGYTF. Written as DNA, the CDR3 is TGTGCCAGCAGCCCGCGGGACTTCTATGGCTACACCTTC.

This clone was detected once. This sequence joins TRBV6-5 and TRBJ1-4; tentative D call: TRBD1 (6 bases). The CDR3 extends over 15 amino acids. Germline-derived CDR1 and CDR2 are MNHEY and SVGAGI. Between the trimmed V and J ends, which lost 0 bases and 8 bases, there was a span of 13 bases. CDR3 sequence reads: CASSYSGGPGEKLFF. The CDR3 DNA sequence: TGTGCCAGCAGTTACTCTGGGGGGCCGGGGGAAAAACTGTTTTTT.

The V call is TRBV7-2, the J call TRBJ2-1; 14 nucleotides match TRBD2. CDR3 length equals 17 residues. Germline V lookup: CDR1 SGHTA, CDR2 FQGNSA. Trimming at V came to 3 bases and at J to 3 bases, leaving 4 bases not matched to a gene. CDR3 bases: TGTGCCAGCAGCTTTGGACTAGCGGGAGGCTTCTACAATGAGCAGTTCTTC. Translating it yields CASSFGLAGGFYNEQFF.

The V call is TRBV2, the J call TRBJ2-7, with D possibly matching TRBD1 (6 bases). The germline gives CDR1 SNHLY, CDR2 FYNNEI. Trimming removed 6 bases from V and 3 bases from J, with 18 bases in between. The CDR3 spans 15 residues. DNA for the CDR3: TGTGCCAGCAGCGGCGAGGGGGTCTTCTTCTACGAGCAGTACTTC. It is translated as CASSGEGVFFYEQYF.

The chain couples TRBV5-6 to TRBJ2-7; D tentatively reads TRBD1 or TRBD2 (5 bases each). This CDR3 has 14 residues. Trimming removed 6 bases from V and 5 bases from J, with 18 bases in between. CDR1 and CDR2 from the germline V gene are SGHDT and YYEEEE. The CDR3 DNA follows: TGTGCCAGCAACCCCGGGGCTGCGGGCCACGAGCAGTACTTC. Translation gives CASNPGAAGHEQYF.

J is TRBJ2-7 and V is TRBV11-3; 9 bases line up with TRBD2. V gave up 0 bases and J gave up 3 bases; unmatched junction bases: 6. CDR3 size: 16 residues. In germline, CDR1 is SGHNT, CDR2 YENEEA. The CDR3 nucleotides read TGTGCCAGCAGCTTAGAGCGTGGGACTAGCAGCTACGAGCAGTACTTC. This encodes CASSLERGTSSYEQYF.

This clone has only a few counts. The chain couples TRBV5-8 to TRBJ2-3; D ambiguous. This CDR3 has 11 residues. V shed 0 bases and J shed 9 bases, with 5 bases lying between them. The germline V gene encodes CDR1 SGHTS and CDR2 YDEGEE. CDR3 region: CASSLGLTQYF. The DNA for the CDR3 is TGTGCCAGCAGCTTGGGGTTAACGCAGTATTTT.

The chain joins TRBV10-2 to TRBJ2-7; 11 bases map to TRBD1. The germline V gene encodes CDR1 WSHSY and CDR2 SAAADI. J lost 4 bases, V lost 1 base, and 6 bases had no gene match. The CDR3 consists of 16 residues. The CDR3: CASSELGTGGVYEQYF. In DNA form, the CDR3 reads TGCGCCAGCAGTGAGTTGGGGACAGGGGGTGTTTACGAGCAGTACTTC.

This clone was found once. V is TRBV4-1 and J is TRBJ2-7; D call uncertain. The CDR3 consists of 15 residues. Per germline, CDR1 MGHRA and CDR2 YSYEKL. The V end lost 3 bases, the J end lost 0 bases, and 12 bases lay between the germline ends. CDR3 DNA: TGCGCCAGCAGCCAGGTATCATCGGCCTCCTACGAGCAGTACTTC. Translated, it gives CASSQVSSASYEQYF.

This clone was observed a single time. This rearrangement joins TRBV9 to TRBJ1-4, with no clear D. Germline CDR1 and CDR2: SGDLS and YYNGEE. The CDR3 covers 15 residues. V was cut by 2 bases and J by 0 bases, with 8 bases left in between. The CDR3, as DNA: TGTGCCAGCAGCGTGTCCATTGCAACTAATGAAAAACTGTTTTTT. This translates into CASSVSIATNEKLFF. Based on the CDR3 plus reference TRBV9 and TRBJ1-4, the full variable domain is DSGVTQTPKHLITATGQRVTLRCSPRSGDLSVYWYQQSLDQGLQFLIQYYNGEERAKGNILERFSAQQFPDLHSELNLSSLELGDSALYFCASSVSIATNEKLFFGSGTQLSVL.

This chain links TRBV19 with TRBJ2-7; D is possibly TRBD2 (8 bases). This CDR3 region has 15 residues. CDR1 is LNHDA, CDR2 SQIVND, per germline (reference sequence). V lost 7 bases and J 4 bases, leaving 20 bases between the germline ends. Here the CDR3 reads CASTPTGTSFYEQYF. The CDR3 DNA sequence: TGTGCCAGTACCCCGACAGGGACTAGTTTTTACGAGCAGTACTTC.

This sequence joins TRBV14 and TRBJ2-1, with D tentatively TRBD1 or TRBD2 (5 bases each). The V gene's germline CDR1 is SGHDN and CDR2 FVKESK. The V gene lost 2 bases and the J gene lost 2 bases, with 10 bases spanning the gap. The CDR3 runs 15 residues. CDR3 protein: CASSQSGDPYNEQFF. CDR3 nucleotides: TGTGCCAGCAGCCAATCCGGGGACCCCTACAATGAGCAGTTCTTC.